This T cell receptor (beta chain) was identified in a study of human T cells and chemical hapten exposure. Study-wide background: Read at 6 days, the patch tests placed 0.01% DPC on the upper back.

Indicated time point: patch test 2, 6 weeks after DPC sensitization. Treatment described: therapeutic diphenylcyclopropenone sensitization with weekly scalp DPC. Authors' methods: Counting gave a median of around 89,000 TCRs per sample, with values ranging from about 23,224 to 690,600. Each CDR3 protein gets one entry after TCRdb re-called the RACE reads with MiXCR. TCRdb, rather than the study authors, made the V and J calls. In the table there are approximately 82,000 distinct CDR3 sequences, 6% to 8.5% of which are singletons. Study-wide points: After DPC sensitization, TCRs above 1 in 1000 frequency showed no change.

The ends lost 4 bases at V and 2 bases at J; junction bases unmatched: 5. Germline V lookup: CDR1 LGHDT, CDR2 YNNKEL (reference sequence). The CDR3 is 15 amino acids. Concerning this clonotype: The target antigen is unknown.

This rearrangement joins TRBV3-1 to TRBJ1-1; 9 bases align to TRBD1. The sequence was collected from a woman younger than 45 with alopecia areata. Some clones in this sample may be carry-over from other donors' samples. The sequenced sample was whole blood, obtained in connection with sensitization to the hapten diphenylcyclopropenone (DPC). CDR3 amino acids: CASSREGQGNTEAFF. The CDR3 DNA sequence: TGTGCCAGCAGCCGAGAGGGACAGGGCAACACTGAAGCTTTCTTT.